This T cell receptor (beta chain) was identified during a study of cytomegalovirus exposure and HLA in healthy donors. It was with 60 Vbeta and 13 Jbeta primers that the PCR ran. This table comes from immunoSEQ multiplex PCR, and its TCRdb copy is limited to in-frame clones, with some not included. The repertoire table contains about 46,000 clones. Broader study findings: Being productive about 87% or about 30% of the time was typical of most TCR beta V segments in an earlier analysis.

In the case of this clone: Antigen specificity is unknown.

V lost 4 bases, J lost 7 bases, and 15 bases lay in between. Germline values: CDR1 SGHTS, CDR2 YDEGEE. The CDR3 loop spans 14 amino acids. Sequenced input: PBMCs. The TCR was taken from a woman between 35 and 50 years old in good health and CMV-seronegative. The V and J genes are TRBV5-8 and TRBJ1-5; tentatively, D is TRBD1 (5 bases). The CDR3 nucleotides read TGTGCCAGCAGCAAGGGACTTTGGGGGCAGCCCCAGCATTTT. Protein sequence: CASSKGLWGQPQHF.